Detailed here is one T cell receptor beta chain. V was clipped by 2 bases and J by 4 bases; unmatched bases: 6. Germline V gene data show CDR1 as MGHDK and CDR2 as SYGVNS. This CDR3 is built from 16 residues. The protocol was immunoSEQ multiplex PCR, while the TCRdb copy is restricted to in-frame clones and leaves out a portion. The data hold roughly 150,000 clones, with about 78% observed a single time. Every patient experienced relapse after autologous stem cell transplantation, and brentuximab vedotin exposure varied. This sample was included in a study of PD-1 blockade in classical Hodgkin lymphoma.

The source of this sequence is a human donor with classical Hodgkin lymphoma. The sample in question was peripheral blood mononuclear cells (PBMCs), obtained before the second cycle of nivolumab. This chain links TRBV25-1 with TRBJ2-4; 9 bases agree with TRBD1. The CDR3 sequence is CASSEPLGQGKNIQYF. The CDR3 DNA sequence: TGTGCCAGCAGTGAACCCCTCGGACAGGGGAAAAACATTCAGTACTTC.